This T cell receptor beta chain was recorded in a study of T cell responses to AZD1222 COVID-19 vaccine. CDR1 and CDR2 (germline): SQVTM, ANQGSEA. The CDR3 length is 14 residues. Trimming stripped 5 bases from V and 0 bases from J, with 11 bases between. TCRdb keeps only in-frame clones here, not all; method: immunoSEQ multiplex PCR. The sample has 150,000 to 200,000 clones, under 95% seen once; the top ten hold less than 1.3%. This material consisted of peripheral blood, taken 28 days after the second AZD1222 dose. This TCR came from an adult who received the AZD1222 COVID-19 vaccine. The J gene is TRBJ1-3, the V gene TRBV29-1; D is undetermined. CDR3 in amino acids: CSVKWKYSGNTIYF. The CDR3 region has the DNA TGCAGCGTTAAGTGGAAATACTCTGGAAACACCATATATTTT.